This T cell receptor beta chain emerged from a study of T cells in Graves' hyperthyroidism and ophthalmopathy. This CDR3 is built from 15 residues. Germline V gene data show CDR1 as KGHDR and CDR2 as SFDVKD. V lost 2 bases and J lost 5, with 12 bases in between. TCR beta CDR3 sequences were amplified from RNA transcripts. TCR CDR3 underwent first-round RT-PCR with the HTBI primer set. A single record per CDR3 protein comes from TCRdb applying MiXCR to the multiplex PCR reads. In the table there are about 710,000 distinct CDR3 sequences, about 17% of which are singletons. The sequenced sample consisted of blood. V and J are TRBV24-1 and TRBJ1-5; D remains ambiguous. The sequence was obtained from a man between 18 and 29 years old with Graves' hyperthyroidism. The CDR3 here is CATSDSASFYQPQHF. CDR3 DNA: TGTGCCACCAGTGATTCGGCCAGCTTTTATCAGCCCCAGCATTTT.